This T cell receptor (beta chain) was sequenced during a study of blood T cell repertoires in COVID-19. This clone was observed once. Sequencing was performed with immunoSEQ multiplex PCR; in TCRdb, only in-frame clones are kept and a portion is missing. This sample yields roughly 120,000 clones, of which roughly 90% are seen a single time; about 1.9% belongs to the top ten. Per the germline V gene, CDR1 is MNHEY and CDR2 is SMNVEV (reference sequence). The CDR3 has 13 residues. V lost 4 bases to trimming and J lost 6 bases, with 10 bases between them. Input material: peripheral blood. The receptor was isolated from a man aged 45 to 65 with COVID-19, enrolled during active disease. This chain uses TRBV27 with TRBJ2-4; D might be TRBD1 (6 bases). CDR3 amino acids: CASSSGQPNIQYF. CDR3 nucleotides: TGTGCCAGCAGTTCTGGACAGCCAAACATTCAGTACTTC.